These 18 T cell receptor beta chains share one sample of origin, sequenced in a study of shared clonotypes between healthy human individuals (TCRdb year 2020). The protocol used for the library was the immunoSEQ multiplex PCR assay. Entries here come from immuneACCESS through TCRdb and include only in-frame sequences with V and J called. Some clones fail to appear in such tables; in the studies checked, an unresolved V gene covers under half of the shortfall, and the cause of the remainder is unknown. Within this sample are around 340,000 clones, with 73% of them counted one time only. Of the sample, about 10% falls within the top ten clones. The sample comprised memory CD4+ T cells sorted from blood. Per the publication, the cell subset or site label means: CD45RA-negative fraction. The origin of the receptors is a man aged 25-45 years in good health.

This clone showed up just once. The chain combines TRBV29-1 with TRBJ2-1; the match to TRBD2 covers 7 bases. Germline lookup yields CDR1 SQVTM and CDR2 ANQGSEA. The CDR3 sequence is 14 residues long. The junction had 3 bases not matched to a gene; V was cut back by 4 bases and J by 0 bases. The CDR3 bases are TGCAGCGTTGGGGGCGGGGGCTCCTACAATGAGCAGTTCTTC. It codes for CSVGGGGSYNEQFF.

The CDR3 loop is CASSPRTSGNNEQFF. The CDR3 region has the DNA TGTGCCAGCAGCCCCCGGACTAGCGGGAACAATGAGCAGTTCTTC. This chain links TRBV7-2 with TRBJ2-1; 12 bases are shared with TRBD2. The CDR3 covers 15 residues. The V segment lost 5 bases and the J segment 5 bases; nucleotides outside the gene matches: 4. Looked up from germline, CDR1 is SGHTA and CDR2 is FQGNSA.

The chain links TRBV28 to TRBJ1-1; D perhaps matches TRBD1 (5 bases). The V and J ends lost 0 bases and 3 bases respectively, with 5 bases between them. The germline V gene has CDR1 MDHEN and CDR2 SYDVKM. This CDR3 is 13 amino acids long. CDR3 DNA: TGTGCCAGCAGTTTATGGGGGGACACTGAAGCTTTCTTT. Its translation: CASSLWGDTEAFF.

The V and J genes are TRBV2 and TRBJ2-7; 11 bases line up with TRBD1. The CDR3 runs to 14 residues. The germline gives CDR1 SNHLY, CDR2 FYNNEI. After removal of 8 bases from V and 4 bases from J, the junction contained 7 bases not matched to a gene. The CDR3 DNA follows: TGTGCCAGCCACGGGACAGGGGGGATATACGAGCAGTACTTC. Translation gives CASHGTGGIYEQYF.

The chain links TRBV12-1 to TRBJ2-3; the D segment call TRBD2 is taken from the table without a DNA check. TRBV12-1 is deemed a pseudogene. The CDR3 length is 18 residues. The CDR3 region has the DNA TGTGCCAGCAGCTCGGTGAAGGGGGGGCGATCCGGCACAGATACGCAGTATTTT. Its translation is CASSSVKGGRSGTDTQYF.

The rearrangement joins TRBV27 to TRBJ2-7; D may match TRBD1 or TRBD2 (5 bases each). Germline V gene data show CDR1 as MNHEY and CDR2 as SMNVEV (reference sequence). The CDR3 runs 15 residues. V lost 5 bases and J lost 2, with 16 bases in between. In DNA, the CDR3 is TGTGCCAGCAGTCCTTTGACGGGACCCACCTACGAGCAGTACTTC. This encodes CASSPLTGPTYEQYF.

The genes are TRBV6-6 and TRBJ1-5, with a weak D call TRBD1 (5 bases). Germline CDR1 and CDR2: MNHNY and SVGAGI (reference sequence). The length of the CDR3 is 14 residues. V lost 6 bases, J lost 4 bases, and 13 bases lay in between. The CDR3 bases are TGTGCCAGCAGCATCCTGGGGGGAAATCAGCCCCAGCATTTT. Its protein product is CASSILGGNQPQHF.

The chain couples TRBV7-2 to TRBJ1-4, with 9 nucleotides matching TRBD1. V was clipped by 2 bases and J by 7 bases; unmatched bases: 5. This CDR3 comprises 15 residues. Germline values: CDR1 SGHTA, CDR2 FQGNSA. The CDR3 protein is CASSLTGTGTEKLFF. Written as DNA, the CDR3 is TGTGCCAGCAGCTTAACCGGGACAGGGACTGAAAAACTGTTTTTT.

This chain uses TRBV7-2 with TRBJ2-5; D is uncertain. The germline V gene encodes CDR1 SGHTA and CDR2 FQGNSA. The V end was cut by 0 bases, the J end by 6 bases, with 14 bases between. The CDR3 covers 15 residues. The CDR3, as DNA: TGTGCCAGCAGCTTAGCGCCCCAGGTTGTTCAGACCCAGTACTTC. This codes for CASSLAPQVVQTQYF. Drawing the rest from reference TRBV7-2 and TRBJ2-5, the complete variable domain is GAGVSQSPSNKVTEKGKDVELRCDPISGHTALYWYRQSLGQGLEFLIYFQGNSAPDKSGLPSDRFSAERTGGSVSTLTIQRTQQEDSAVYLCASSLAPQVVQTQYFGPGTRLLVL.

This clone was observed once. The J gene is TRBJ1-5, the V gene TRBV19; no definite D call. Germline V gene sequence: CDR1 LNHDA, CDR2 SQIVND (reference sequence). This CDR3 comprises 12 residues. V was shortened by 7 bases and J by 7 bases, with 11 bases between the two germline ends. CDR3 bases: TGTGCCAGTAACTGGGGTTCGCAGCCCCAGCATTTT. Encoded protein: CASNWGSQPQHF.

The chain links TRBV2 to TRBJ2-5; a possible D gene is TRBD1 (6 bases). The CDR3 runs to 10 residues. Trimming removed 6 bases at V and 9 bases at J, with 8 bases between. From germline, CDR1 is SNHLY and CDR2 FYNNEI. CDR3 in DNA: TGTGCCAGCAGCAGGGGCGCCCAGTACTTC. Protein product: CASSRGAQYF. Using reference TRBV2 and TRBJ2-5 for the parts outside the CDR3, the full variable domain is EPEVTQTPSHQVTQMGQEVILRCVPISNHLYFYWYRQILGQKVEFLVSFYNNEISEKSEIFDDQFSVERPDGSNFTLKIRSTKLEDSAMYFCASSRGAQYFGPGTRLLVL.

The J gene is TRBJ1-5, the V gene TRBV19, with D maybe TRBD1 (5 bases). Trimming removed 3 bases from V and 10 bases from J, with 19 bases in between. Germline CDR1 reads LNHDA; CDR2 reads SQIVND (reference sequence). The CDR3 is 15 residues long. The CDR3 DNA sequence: TGTGCCAGTAGTATTGGGCAGGGCTTACCATCACCCCAGCATTTT. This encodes CASSIGQGLPSPQHF.

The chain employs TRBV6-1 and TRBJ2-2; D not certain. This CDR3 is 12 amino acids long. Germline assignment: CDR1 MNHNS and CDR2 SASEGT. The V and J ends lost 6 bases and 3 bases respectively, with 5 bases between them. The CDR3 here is CASRSYTGELFF. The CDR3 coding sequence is TGTGCCAGCAGGTCCTACACCGGGGAGCTGTTTTTT.

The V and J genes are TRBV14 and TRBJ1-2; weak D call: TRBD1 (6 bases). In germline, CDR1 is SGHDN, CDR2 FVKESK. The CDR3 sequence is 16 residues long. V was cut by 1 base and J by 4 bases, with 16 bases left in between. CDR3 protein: CASSQGGLDRLYGYTF. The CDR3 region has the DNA TGTGCCAGCAGCCAAGGCGGATTGGACAGACTCTATGGCTACACCTTC.

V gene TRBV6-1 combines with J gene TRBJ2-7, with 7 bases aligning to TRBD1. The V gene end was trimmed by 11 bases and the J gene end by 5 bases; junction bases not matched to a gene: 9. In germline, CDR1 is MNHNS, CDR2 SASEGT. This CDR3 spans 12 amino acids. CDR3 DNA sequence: TGTGCCTCACAGGGGTTGAGGAACGAGCAGTACTTC. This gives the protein CASQGLRNEQYF.

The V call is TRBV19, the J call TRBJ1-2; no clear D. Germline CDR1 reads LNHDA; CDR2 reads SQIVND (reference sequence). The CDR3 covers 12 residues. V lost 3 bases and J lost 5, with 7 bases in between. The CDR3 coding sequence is TGTGCCAGTAGTATTTCTGGGTATGGCTACACCTTC. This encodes CASSISGYGYTF.

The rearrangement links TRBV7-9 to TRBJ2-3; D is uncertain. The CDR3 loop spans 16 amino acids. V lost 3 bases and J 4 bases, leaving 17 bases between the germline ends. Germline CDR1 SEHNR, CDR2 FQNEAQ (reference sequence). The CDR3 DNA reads TGTGCCAGCAGCTTGTCGACAACGGGCAGCGCAGATACGCAGTATTTT. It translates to CASSLSTTGSADTQYF. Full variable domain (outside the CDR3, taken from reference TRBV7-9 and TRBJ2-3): DTGVSQNPRHKITKRGQNVTFRCDPISEHNRLYWYRQTLGQGPEFLTYFQNEAQLEKSRLLSDRFSAERPKGSFSTLEIQRTEQGDSAMYLCASSLSTTGSADTQYFGPGTRLTVL.

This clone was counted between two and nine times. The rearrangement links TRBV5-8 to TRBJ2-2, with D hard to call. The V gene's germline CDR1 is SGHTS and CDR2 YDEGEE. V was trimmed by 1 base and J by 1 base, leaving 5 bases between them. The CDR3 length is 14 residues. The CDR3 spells CASSLLVNTGELFF. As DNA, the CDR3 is TGTGCCAGCAGCTTGCTGGTGAACACCGGGGAGCTGTTTTTT.